This T cell receptor beta chain was profiled in a study of cytomegalovirus exposure and HLA in healthy donors. This clone occurred once. The study ran its PCR with 60 Vbeta and 13 Jbeta primers. The data were produced by immunoSEQ multiplex PCR, yet TCRdb's version contains in-frame clones alone and is incomplete. The sample contains about 180,000 clones, around 79% of which appear only once. The V gene lost 3 bases and the J gene lost 2 bases, with 7 bases spanning the gap. The V gene's germline CDR1 is SGHTA and CDR2 FQGNSA. The CDR3 loop spans 13 amino acids. This clonotype originated in a female donor in good health and CMV-seronegative. The rearrangement joins TRBV7-2 to TRBJ1-1, with no clear D. The sequenced sample consisted of PBMCs. This chain's CDR3 is CASSFSDNTEAFF. The CDR3 nucleotides read TGTGCCAGCAGCTTTTCAGATAACACTGAAGCTTTCTTT.